This T cell receptor (beta chain) was identified in a study of T cells in localized non-small cell lung cancer (dated by TCRdb to 2018 to 2020). As for the study more broadly: T cell repertoires of a few hundred early-stage NSCLC patients were analyzed, with tumors being compared against uninvolved tumor-adjacent lungs. The cohort comprised 236 treatment-naïve NSCLC patients with resected, localized lung tumors. NSCLC patients had a mean age of roughly 64 years, and 129 were male and over 85 female. Study-wide findings and limitations: Uninvolved tumor-adjacent lung showed the highest T cell clonality, higher than tumor, which suggests more focused antigenic responses in the uninvolved tumor-adjacent lung. Because of the exploratory design, TCR variables were selected using unadjusted p-values without false-discovery rate correction. Because multi-region tumor sequencing was not done, intratumor heterogeneity could not be ruled out. Longer overall survival was associated with higher T cell density in blood, whereas shorter survival was associated with higher clonality in adjacent lung. A median of approximately 50 of the top 100 tumor clones turned up in the paired uninvolved adjacent lung, and approximately 30 of those clones also ranked among the top 100 of that same adjacent lung.

The germline V gene encodes CDR1 MNHNY and CDR2 SVGAGI (reference sequence). The CDR3 covers 14 residues, taking in both the cysteine and the phenylalanine. Only the CDR3 part of the read is kept: 42 bases, read in frame from the first base. V and J are truncated by 4 bases and 1 base respectively, leaving an intervening sequence of 10 bases. To note about this clone: Its recognized antigen is unknown. It has no much larger one-base neighbor in the sample; base qualities were not kept.

The immunoSEQ Assay was used to sequence TCR beta CDR3 regions from DNA. The original methods were these. To compute T cell density, TCR beta template counts were normalized to usable DNA, which was estimated by amplifying housekeeping genes. Richness was estimated using the preseqR package, with extrapolation to 400,000 templates for PBMC samples and to 120,000 templates for tissue samples. Clonality was calculated as one minus Pielou's evenness. Tissue-enriched TCRs were identified by differential abundance testing using productive amino-acid clonotypes, minimum total count 5 and alpha 0.1. The Jaccard Index and the Morisita Overlap Index were used to measure repertoire overlap between compartments. GLIPH grouped TCR beta CDR3s together with public tetramer-defined viral CDR3s, and a viral motif had to include at least three viral sequences and also show V-gene enrichment. In its TCRdb copy, this immuneACCESS table keeps in-frame sequences only and misses some clones. Where compared with another copy, unresolved V genes explain less than half of these, and the others have no known cause. V and J calls and clone size are copied from that table; D and trimming were computed from the DNA. This sample lists approximately 70,000 clones; roughly 76% were detected once. Approximately 4.7% of the sample rests with the top ten.

At diagnosis, peripheral blood, uninvolved tumor-adjacent lung and tumor were collected and were preserved as a mix of fresh-frozen and FFPE material. Blood samples were analyzed as peripheral blood mononuclear cells for TCR repertoire profiling. Recombination linked TRBV6-6 to TRBJ1-1, with the D gene call left open. The source of this sequence is a man between 40 and 69 years old with stage II lung adenocarcinoma. The specimen comprised PBMCs, sampled before any cancer treatment. The CDR3 in this case is CASSSLRGNTEAFF. Here is the DNA: TGTGCCAGCAGTTCCTTGCGGGGGAACACTGAAGCTTTCTTT.